This T cell receptor (beta chain) is from a study of blood T cell repertoires in COVID-19. Study-wide background: The samples span acute and convalescent COVID-19 from the United States, Italy and Spain. The cDNA or gDNA used as material had been derived from T cells, B-cell-depleted T cells, or PBMCs.

Per the authors' pipeline: The assay estimated nucleated cells by amplifying reference gene primers. Some clones are missing from TCRdb's copy, which holds only in-frame ones; the method was immunoSEQ multiplex PCR. V, J and clone size derive from that table, while D and trimming were established from the DNA sequence. The sample yields fewer than 35,000 clones, approximately 93% seen once. Losses at the gene ends were 0 bases for V and 4 bases for J; bases not matched to a gene: 7. Germline V lookup: CDR1 SGHNT, CDR2 YYREEE (reference sequence). The CDR3 runs to 16 residues. The source is a man between 60 and 70 years old with acute or convalescent COVID-19. Input material: peripheral blood. The chain recombines TRBV5-4 with TRBJ2-5; 9 nucleotides match TRBD2. CDR3 coding DNA: TGTGCCAGCAGCTTGGCGCAGCGGGAGGAAGGAGAGACCCAGTACTTC. Its translation is CASSLAQREEGETQYF.